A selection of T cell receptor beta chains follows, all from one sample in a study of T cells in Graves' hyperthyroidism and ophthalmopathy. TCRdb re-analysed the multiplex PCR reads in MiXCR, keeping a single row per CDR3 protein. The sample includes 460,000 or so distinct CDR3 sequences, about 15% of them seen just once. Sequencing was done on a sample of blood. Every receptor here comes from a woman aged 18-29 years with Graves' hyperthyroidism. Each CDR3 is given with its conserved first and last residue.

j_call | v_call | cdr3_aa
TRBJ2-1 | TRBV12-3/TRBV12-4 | CASRKLAAYNEQFF
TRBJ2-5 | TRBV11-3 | CASSLGWTAQETQYF
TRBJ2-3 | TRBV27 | CASTTLRGRASTDTQYF
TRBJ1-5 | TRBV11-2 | CASSLENQPQHF
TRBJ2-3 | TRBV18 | CASSPVADTQYF
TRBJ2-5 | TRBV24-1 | CATSDLGAGQETQYF
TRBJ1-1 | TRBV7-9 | CASRREGGNAAWAEAFF
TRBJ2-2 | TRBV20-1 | CSELLAAGDTGELFF
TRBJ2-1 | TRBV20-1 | CSARAPTVTGEQFF
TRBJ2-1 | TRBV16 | CASSQDGRAYNEQFF
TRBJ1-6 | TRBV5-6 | CASSRKGRDDSPLHF
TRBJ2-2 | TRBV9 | CASSVAAAGGTGELFF
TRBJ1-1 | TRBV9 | CASSVGTDTEAFF
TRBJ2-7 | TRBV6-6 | CASSYSISGRAGDEQYF
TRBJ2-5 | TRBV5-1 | CASNEGLETQYF
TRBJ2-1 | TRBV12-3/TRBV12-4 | CASSPLAGGFNEQFF
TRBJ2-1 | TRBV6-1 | CACSRELGTNEQFF